The TCR beta chain under discussion was sequenced for a study of T cell repertoires and leukemia-associated antigens (dated 2019 in TCRdb). In the study overall: Per sample, about 5.1 to 7 million read pairs and roughly 3 to 5.0 million effective reads were obtained, for roughly 16 million effective reads in total. Using in vitro peptide stimulation of healthy T cells, the study sought to determine the antigen recognized by a TCR Vbeta21 clone earlier detected in CML patients. What the authors observed across the whole study: The antigen specificity and function of the expanded clones were not directly tested, and further investigation of both was required. Numbers of Vbeta genes (about 64), Jbeta genes (14), VDJ rearrangements and unique CDR3s did not differ significantly among the four groups.

TRIzol reagent was used to extract total RNA from the cultured T cells. TCRbeta libraries were amplified from RNA using 5' rapid amplification of cDNA ends (5'RACE). Before sequencing, library concentration and integrity were assessed using Qubit, an Agilent instrument, and quantitative PCR. A commercial service provider sequenced the qualified libraries on Illumina HiSeq or MiSeq. In the authors' own workflow: TCR sequences in each sample were identified using MiXCR version 1.8.2. For a clone to be considered qualified, a CDR3 longer than four amino acids, an in-frame nucleotide length, and the absence of a stop codon were required. A read containing the complete CDR3 structure was counted as an effective read. Expanded clones were validated by RT-PCR with 24 Vbeta primers, GeneScan spectratyping, and Sanger sequencing. The raw public data were reprocessed by TCRdb itself: fastp quality trimming at Q25, MiXCR clonotype calling, in-frame beta chains only. Each CDR3 protein appears once, grouped with its most common genes and DNA. The V and J calls reflect TCRdb's pipeline rather than the authors' work. Recorded for this sample are 9,700 or so distinct CDR3 sequences; 43% of them occurred a single time. The ten largest account for about 51% of the sample.

Details on this clonotype: The clone's antigen remains unknown. No clone much larger than this one lies a single base away; base qualities are absent.

CD3+ T cells were first rested overnight at roughly 2.5 million cells/mL in RPMI 1640 without fetal bovine serum. CD3+ T cells were isolated from PBMCs with MACS immunomagnetic beads following the manufacturer's instructions. V is pared back by 4 bases and J by 2 bases, with 12 bases lying between the germline termini. The CDR3 starts with the cysteine, ends with the phenylalanine, and has 14 residues. The DNA shown is the 42-base CDR3, in frame from base 1. CDR1 SGHRS and CDR2 YFSETQ are derived from the germline V gene. This chain is built from TRBV5-1 and TRBJ1-2, with TRBD1 as a weak D call on 6 bases. The sequence was collected from a female donor in good health. Specimen: CD3+ T cells sorted from blood and cultured. DNA sequence: TGCGCCAGCAGCCGCCCGGGACAAAACTATGGCTACACCTTC. It translates to CASSRPGQNYGYTF.